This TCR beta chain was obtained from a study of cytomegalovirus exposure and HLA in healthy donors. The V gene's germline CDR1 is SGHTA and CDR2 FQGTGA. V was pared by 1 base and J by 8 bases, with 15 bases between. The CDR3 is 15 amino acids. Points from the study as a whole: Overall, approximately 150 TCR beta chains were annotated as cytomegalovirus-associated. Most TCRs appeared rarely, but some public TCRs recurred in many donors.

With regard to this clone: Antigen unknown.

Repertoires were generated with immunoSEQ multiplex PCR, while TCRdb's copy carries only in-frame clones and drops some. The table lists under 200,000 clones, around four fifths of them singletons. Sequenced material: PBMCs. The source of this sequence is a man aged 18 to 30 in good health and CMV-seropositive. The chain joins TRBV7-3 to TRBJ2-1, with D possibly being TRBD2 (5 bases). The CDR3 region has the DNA TGTGCCAGCAGCTTAAGTCCGGGATCAGGCGATGAGCAGTTCTTC. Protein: CASSLSPGSGDEQFF.